The sample holds a few counts of the clone carrying this T cell receptor (beta chain). Antigen specificity is unknown. The sample is drawn from a study of radiotherapy plus CTLA-4 blockade in lung cancer. Study-level information: Of the patients, around 17% showed objective responses and roughly 30% attained disease control.

Study results and caveats: Peripheral blood showed expansion of tumor-derived TCR clones after radiotherapy and ipilimumab. Together with interferon-beta, which increased in serum after radiation, early dynamic changes in blood T cell clones were reportedly the best predictors of response.

Some clones are missing from TCRdb's copy, which holds only in-frame ones; the method was immunoSEQ multiplex PCR. The data hold 40,000 to 50,000 clones, with 73% observed a single time. Per germline, CDR1 MDHEN and CDR2 SYDVKM. This CDR3 contains 14 residues. V lost 5 bases and J 1 base, leaving 9 bases between the germline ends. The V gene is TRBV28, the J gene TRBJ1-5; no reliable D call. The clonotype was recovered from a human donor with non-small cell lung cancer who had a complete response to radiotherapy plus ipilimumab. The starting material was peripheral blood, obtained from a patient treated with radiotherapy plus ipilimumab. The CDR3 region has the DNA TGTGCCAGCAGTGCCTGGGCGAGCAATCAGCCCCAGCATTTT. Protein: CASSAWASNQPQHF.